A selection of T cell receptor beta chains follows, all from one sample in a study of STAT5B mutations in CD4+ large granular lymphocyte leukemia. Sequencing was performed with immunoSEQ multiplex PCR; in TCRdb, only in-frame clones are kept and a portion is missing. This sample has 25,000 to 35,000 clones, with around 74% found just once. Input material: CD4+ T cells from blood buffy coats. All receptors come from a human donor in good health. The CDR3 runs from the conserved cysteine through the conserved F or W.

j_gene: TRBJ2-3; v_gene: TRBV2; CDR3aa: CASIRSGVTDTQYF
j_gene: TRBJ2-1; v_gene: TRBV11-3; CDR3aa: CASSFDFNNEQFF
j_gene: TRBJ2-2; v_gene: TRBV4-1; CDR3aa: CASTPWPATNTGELFF
j_gene: TRBJ1-1; v_gene: TRBV30; CDR3aa: CAWTRSGSDTEAFF
j_gene: TRBJ2-1; v_gene: TRBV2; CDR3aa: CASRPLAGSYNEQFF
j_gene: TRBJ2-5; v_gene: TRBV5-1; CDR3aa: CASSLSFQETQYF
j_gene: TRBJ2-1; v_gene: TRBV11-3; CDR3aa: CASSPWGLQGLNEQFF
j_gene: TRBJ1-5; v_gene: TRBV4-1; CDR3aa: CASSSGDTREQPQHF
j_gene: TRBJ1-5; v_gene: TRBV5-6; CDR3aa: CASSLSGSSNQPQHF
j_gene: TRBJ1-1; v_gene: TRBV28; CDR3aa: CASSPLGQGAGNTEAFF
j_gene: TRBJ2-3; v_gene: TRBV28; CDR3aa: CASRTDSTDTQYF
j_gene: TRBJ1-1; v_gene: TRBV5-1; CDR3aa: CASSPREGGNTEAFF
j_gene: TRBJ2-2; v_gene: TRBV5-1; CDR3aa: CASSFLGTDTGELFF
j_gene: TRBJ1-2; v_gene: TRBV2; CDR3aa: CASRPGQGTYGYTF
j_gene: TRBJ1-2; v_gene: TRBV11-2; CDR3aa: CASSPGSSFGYTF
j_gene: TRBJ2-3; v_gene: TRBV19; CDR3aa: CASNNKQGARGGDTQYF
j_gene: TRBJ1-2; v_gene: TRBV19; CDR3aa: CASSVELVTGYTF
j_gene: TRBJ2-6; v_gene: TRBV5-4; CDR3aa: CASSRRVDGSSGANVLTF
j_gene: TRBJ2-1; v_gene: TRBV4-3; CDR3aa: CASSQDGGFSYNEQFF
j_gene: TRBJ2-2; v_gene: TRBV2; CDR3aa: CASSSGTTNTGELFF
j_gene: TRBJ1-3; v_gene: TRBV7-3; CDR3aa: CASSLGPSSGNTIYF
j_gene: TRBJ2-5; v_gene: TRBV7-6; CDR3aa: CASSQLGGGQETQYF
j_gene: TRBJ1-5; v_gene: TRBV5-6; CDR3aa: CASSSGTFGQPQHF
j_gene: TRBJ1-1; v_gene: TRBV18; CDR3aa: CASSQLNTEAFF
j_gene: TRBJ1-4; v_gene: TRBV7-2; CDR3aa: CASSLGGGSNSEKLFF
j_gene: TRBJ2-7; v_gene: TRBV6-1; CDR3aa: CASSEGLAPSSYEQYF